Sequencing of this T cell receptor (beta chain) was carried out in a study of blood T cell repertoires in COVID-19. Trimming cost V 3 bases and J 7 bases, with 9 bases left between them. The CDR3 consists of 11 residues. The germline V gene has CDR1 DFQATT and CDR2 SNEGSKA (reference sequence). Data came from immunoSEQ multiplex PCR; TCRdb stores just in-frame clones and leaves some out. Of roughly 59,000 clones detected, roughly 81% appear once; the ten largest clones hold less than 20%. This chain links TRBV20-1 with TRBJ1-1; maybe TRBD1 (5 bases). Material: peripheral blood. The TCR originated in an elderly man with acute or convalescent COVID-19. The CDR3 DNA follows: TGCAGTGCTAGGGGGCGAAGTGAAGCTTTCTTT. Residues: CSARGRSEAFF.